Sequencing of this TCR beta chain was carried out in a study of a mutant IDH1 vaccine in newly diagnosed glioma. The CDR3 covers 17 residues. Germline trimming cut 1 base from V and 3 bases from J; bases unmatched to any gene: 9. CDR1 and CDR2 from the germline V gene are SGHAT and FQNNGV. As for time point: week 35, safety follow-up. Topical imiquimod accompanied each vaccine dose, which consisted of 300 ug of mutant IDH1 20-mer peptide. Comment on this clone: Its antigen remains unknown.

The method was immunoSEQ multiplex PCR; TCRdb's version includes in-frame clones alone and lacks a portion of them. The repertoire holds roughly 48,000 clones, with 76% as singletons. The chain recombines TRBV11-2 with TRBJ1-3, with 7 bases lining up with TRBD1. This clonotype originated in a man in his forties with glioma. The sequencing used PBMCs, collected from a glioma patient whose treatment included an IDH1 peptide vaccine. The CDR3 DNA follows: TGTGCCAGCAGCTTAGCTCCTAAGGGGGCGGGTGGAAACACCATATATTTT. This gives the protein CASSLAPKGAGGNTIYF.